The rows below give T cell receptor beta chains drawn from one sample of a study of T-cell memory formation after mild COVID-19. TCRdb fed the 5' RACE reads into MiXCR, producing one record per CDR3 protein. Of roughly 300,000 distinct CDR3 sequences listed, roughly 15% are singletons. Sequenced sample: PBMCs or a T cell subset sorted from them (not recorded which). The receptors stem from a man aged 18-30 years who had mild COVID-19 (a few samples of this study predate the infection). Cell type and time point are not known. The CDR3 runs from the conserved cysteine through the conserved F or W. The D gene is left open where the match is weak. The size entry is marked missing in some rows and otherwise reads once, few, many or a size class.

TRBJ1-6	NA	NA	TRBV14	TGTGCCAGCAGCCAAGAGATCAGCTCCTATAATTCACCCCTCCACTTT	CASSQEISSYNSPLHF
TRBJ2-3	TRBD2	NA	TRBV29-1	TGCAGCGTCCGGGACTACTCTCTCATCACAGATACGCAGTATTTT	CSVRDYSLITDTQYF
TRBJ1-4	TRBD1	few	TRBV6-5	TGTGCCAGCAGTTTCCAGGGGGGTAATGAAAAACTGTTTTTT	CASSFQGGNEKLFF
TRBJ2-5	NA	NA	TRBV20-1	TGCAGTGCTGCCCGGGACTCGTACCAAGAGACCCAGTACTTC	CSAARDSYQETQYF
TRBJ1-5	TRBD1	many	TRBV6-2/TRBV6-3	TGTGCCAGCAGGTTGCAGGGGGCAAGGCCCCAGCATTTT	CASRLQGARPQHF
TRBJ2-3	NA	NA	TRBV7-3	TGTGCCAGCAGAAGGGGGGGCGGCACTAGCACAGATACGCAGTATTTT	CASRRGGGTSTDTQYF
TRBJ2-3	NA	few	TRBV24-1	TGTGCCACCAGTGATTCCCCCAGCACAGATACGCAGTATTTT	CATSDSPSTDTQYF
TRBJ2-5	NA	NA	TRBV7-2	TGTGCCAGCAGCTTAGACCGCCGGGCCCAGTACTTC	CASSLDRRAQYF
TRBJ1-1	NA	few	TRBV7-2	TGTGCCAGCAGTCTCAGACGGTACACTGAAGCTTTCTTT	CASSLRRYTEAFF
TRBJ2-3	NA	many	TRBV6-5	TGTGCCAGCAGTCAGACAGATACGCAGTATTTT	CASSQTDTQYF
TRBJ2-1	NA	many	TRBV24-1	TGTGCCACCAACCCTGGAATGGGTGAGCAGTTCTTC	CATNPGMGEQFF
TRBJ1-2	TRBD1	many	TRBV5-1	TGCGCCAGCAGCTCGGGACAGGGACGAGGCGGCTACACCTTC	CASSSGQGRGGYTF
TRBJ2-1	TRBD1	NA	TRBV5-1	TGCGCCAGCAGCTTTCAGGGGGCCGGACCCACCTACAATGAGCAGTTCTTC	CASSFQGAGPTYNEQFF
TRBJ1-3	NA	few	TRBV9	TGTGCCAGCAGCGTAGTTGAAGGGCCTGGAAACACCATATATTTT	CASSVVEGPGNTIYF
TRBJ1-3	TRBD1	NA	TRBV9	TGTGCCAGCAGCGTCGAAGGGGGCACTGGAAACACCATATATTTT	CASSVEGGTGNTIYF
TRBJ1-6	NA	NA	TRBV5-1	TGCGCCAGCAGCTCGAGGAATTATAATTCACCCCTCCACTTT	CASSSRNYNSPLHF
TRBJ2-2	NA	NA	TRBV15	TGTGCCACCAGCAGGACACGGGGCGCCGGCACCGGGGAGCTGTTTTTT	CATSRTRGAGTGELFF
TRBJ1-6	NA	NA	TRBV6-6	TGTGCCAGCAGCCCCGGGGCAGTTAATTCACCCCTCCACTTT	CASSPGAVNSPLHF
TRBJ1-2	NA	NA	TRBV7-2	TGTGCCAGCAGCTCGGCACCGCGCGCAGGCTATGGCTACACCTTC	CASSSAPRAGYGYTF
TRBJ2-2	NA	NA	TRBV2	TGTGCCAGCAGTGTCCAGGGCAACACCGGGGAGCTGTTTTTT	CASSVQGNTGELFF
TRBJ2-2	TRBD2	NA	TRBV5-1	TGCGCCAGCAGCTTGGTACTAGCGGGGGCGAACACCGGGGAGCTGTTTTTT	CASSLVLAGANTGELFF
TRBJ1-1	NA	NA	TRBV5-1	TGCGCCAGCAGTTCCTACCCGGGGACTGAAGCTTTCTTT	CASSSYPGTEAFF
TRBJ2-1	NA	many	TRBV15	TGTGCCACCAGCAGCTTTACCGGGACGGGGGGCGATGAGCAGTTCTTC	CATSSFTGTGGDEQFF
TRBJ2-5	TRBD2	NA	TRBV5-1	TGCGCCAGCAGCTTGAGTCGCGGGGGAAGCCAAGAGACCCAGTACTTC	CASSLSRGGSQETQYF
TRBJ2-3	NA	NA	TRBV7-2	TGTGCCAGCAGCTTAGTTGCGACTACGCAGTATTTT	CASSLVATTQYF
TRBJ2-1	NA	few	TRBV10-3	TGTGCCATCAGTGAGTCGAGGTCCCATGAGCAGTTCTTC	CAISESRSHEQFF
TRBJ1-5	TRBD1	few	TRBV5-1	TGCGCCAGCAGCTACGGGCCGGGACAGGTCAATCAGCCCCAGCATTTT	CASSYGPGQVNQPQHF
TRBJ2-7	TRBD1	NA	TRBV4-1	TGCGCCAGCAGCCCTTCACAGGGGAACTCCTACGAGCAGTACTTC	CASSPSQGNSYEQYF
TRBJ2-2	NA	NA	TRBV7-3	TGTGCCAGCAGCTTAACCCGCTCGACGACCGGGGAGCTGTTTTTT	CASSLTRSTTGELFF
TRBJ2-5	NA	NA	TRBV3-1	TGTGCCAGCAGCCAAGTCGTGCGGGGCGAGGATGGGGAGACCCAGTACTTC	CASSQVVRGEDGETQYF
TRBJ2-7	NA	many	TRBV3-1	TGTGCCAGCACCCGGGCGGGGAGCTCCTACGAGCAGTACTTC	CASTRAGSSYEQYF
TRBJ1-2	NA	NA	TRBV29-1	TGCAGCGTTGATTTCGGGGGCTATGGCTACACCTTC	CSVDFGGYGYTF
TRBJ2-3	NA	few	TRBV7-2	TGTGCCAGCCGGGGGTTTGCCGATACGCAGTATTTT	CASRGFADTQYF
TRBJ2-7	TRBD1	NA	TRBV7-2	TGTGCCAGCAGCCCCATGACAGGGGTGGGGGAGCAGTACTTC	CASSPMTGVGEQYF
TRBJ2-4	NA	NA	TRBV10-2	TGCGCCAGCTTCGGTACCCCAGGAAACATTCAGTACTTC	CASFGTPGNIQYF
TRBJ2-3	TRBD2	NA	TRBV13	TGTGCCAGCAGCTTTAGCGGGGGGGCCGATGGTGATACGCAGTATTTT	CASSFSGGADGDTQYF
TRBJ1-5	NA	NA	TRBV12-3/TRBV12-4	TGTGCCAGCAGTTTCGGGACTTATAGCAATCAGCCCCAGCATTTT	CASSFGTYSNQPQHF
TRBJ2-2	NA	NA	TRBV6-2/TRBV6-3	TGTGCCAGCAGTATTCGACTGTCCGGGGAGCTGTTTTTT	CASSIRLSGELFF
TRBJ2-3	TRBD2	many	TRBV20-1	TGCAGTGCTAGACAAGCGGGGGATACGCAGTATTTT	CSARQAGDTQYF
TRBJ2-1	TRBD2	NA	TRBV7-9	TGTGCCAGCAGCCAGTCGCTAGCGGGGGGTTACAATGAGCAGTTCTTC	CASSQSLAGGYNEQFF
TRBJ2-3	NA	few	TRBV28	TGTGCCAGCAGTTTACCCTTGGCGGGGACGCAGTATTTT	CASSLPLAGTQYF
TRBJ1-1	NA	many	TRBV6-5	TGTGCCAGCAGTTACTCGAGGGGTACTGAAGCTTTCTTT	CASSYSRGTEAFF
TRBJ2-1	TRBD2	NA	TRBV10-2	TGCGCCAGCAGTGAGACATTACGGGGGGAATTCTCGAATGAGCAGTTCTTC	CASSETLRGEFSNEQFF
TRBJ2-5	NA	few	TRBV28	TGTGCCAGCAGGCCCGGACGGCCCCAAGAGACCCAGTACTTC	CASRPGRPQETQYF
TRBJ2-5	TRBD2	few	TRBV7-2	TGTGCCAGCAGCCCTACTAGCGGGGGACAGACCCAGTACTTC	CASSPTSGGQTQYF
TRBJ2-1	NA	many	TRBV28	TGTGCCAGCACCGTACTCGGCCCGGGGGTCCCCGACAATGAGCAGTTCTTC	CASTVLGPGVPDNEQFF
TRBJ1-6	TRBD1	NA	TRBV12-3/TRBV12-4	TGTGCCAGCAGCCTCGCGGGACAGGGGCATTCACCCCTCCACTTT	CASSLAGQGHSPLHF
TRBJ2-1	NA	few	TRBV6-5	TGTGCCAGCAGTTACGGGCGGGGATCCTACAATGAGCAGTTCTTC	CASSYGRGSYNEQFF
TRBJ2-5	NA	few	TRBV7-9	TGTGCCAGCAGCCCAAACTCGGCGGGTAGGGAGACCCAGTACTTC	CASSPNSAGRETQYF
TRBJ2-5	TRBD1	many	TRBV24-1	TGTGCCACCAGTGGGGCAGGGGGATTCCAAGAGACCCAGTACTTC	CATSGAGGFQETQYF
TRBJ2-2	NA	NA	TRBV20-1	TGCAGTGCTAGAGATCCATCCCGGGGCAACACCGGGGAGCTGTTTTTT	CSARDPSRGNTGELFF
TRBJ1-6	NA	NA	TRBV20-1	TGCAGTGCTAGCCGCCAGGACGGCAGCTCCTATAATTCACCCCTCCACTTT	CSASRQDGSSYNSPLHF
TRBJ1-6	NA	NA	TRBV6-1	TGTGCCACGTCCGGTTCACCCCTCCACTTT	CATSGSPLHF
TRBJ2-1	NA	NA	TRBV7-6	TGTGCCAGCAGCTTAGACCGCCCGAGCTCCTACAATGAGCAGTTCTTC	CASSLDRPSSYNEQFF
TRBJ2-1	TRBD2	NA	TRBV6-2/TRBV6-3	TGTGCCAGCAGTTACGGTGGGACTACTCCCTCCTACAATGAGCAGTTCTTC	CASSYGGTTPSYNEQFF
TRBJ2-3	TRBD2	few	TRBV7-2	TGTGCCAGCAGCTTAGGGCTAGCGGGGGGAATTAGCACAGATACGCAGTATTTT	CASSLGLAGGISTDTQYF
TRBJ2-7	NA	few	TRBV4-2	TGTGCCAGCAGCCAAGTCGAGGGGGAGACCTACGAGCAGTACTTC	CASSQVEGETYEQYF
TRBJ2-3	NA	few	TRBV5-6	TGTGCCAGCAGCGGGTGGGGCGCAGATACGCAGTATTTT	CASSGWGADTQYF
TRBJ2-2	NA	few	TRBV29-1	TGCAGCGCCCTCAGGAACACCGGGGAGCTGTTTTTT	CSALRNTGELFF